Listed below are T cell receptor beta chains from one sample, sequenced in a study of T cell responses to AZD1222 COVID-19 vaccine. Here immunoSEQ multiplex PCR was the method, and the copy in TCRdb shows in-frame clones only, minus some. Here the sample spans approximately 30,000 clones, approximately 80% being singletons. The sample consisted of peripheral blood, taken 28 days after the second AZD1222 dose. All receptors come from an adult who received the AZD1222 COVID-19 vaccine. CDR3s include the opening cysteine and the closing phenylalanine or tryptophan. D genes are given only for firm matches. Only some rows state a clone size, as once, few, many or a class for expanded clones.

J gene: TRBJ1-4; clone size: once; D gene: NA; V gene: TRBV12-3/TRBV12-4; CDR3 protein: CASSFEAQGKLFF; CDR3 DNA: TGTGCCAGCAGTTTCGAGGCCCAAGGAAAACTGTTTTTT
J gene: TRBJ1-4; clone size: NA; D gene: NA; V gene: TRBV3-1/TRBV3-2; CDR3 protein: CASSPVDGELNEKLFF; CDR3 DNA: TGTGCCAGCAGCCCGGTTGACGGAGAACTCAATGAAAAACTGTTTTTT
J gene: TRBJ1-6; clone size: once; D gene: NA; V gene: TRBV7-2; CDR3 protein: CASSLALQGTSPLHF; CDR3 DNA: TGTGCCAGCAGCTTGGCCCTCCAGGGTACTTCACCCCTCCACTTT
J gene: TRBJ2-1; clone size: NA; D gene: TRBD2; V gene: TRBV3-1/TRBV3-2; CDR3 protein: CASSQAKTSGGFNEQFF; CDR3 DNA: TGTGCCAGCAGCCAAGCAAAGACTAGCGGGGGGTTCAATGAGCAGTTCTTC
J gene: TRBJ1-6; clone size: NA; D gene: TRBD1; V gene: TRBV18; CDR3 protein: CASSPGQKLNSPLHF; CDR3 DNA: TGTGCCAGCTCACCGGGACAGAAACTAAATTCACCCCTCCACTTT
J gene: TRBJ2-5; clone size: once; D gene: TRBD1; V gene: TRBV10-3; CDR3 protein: CAIRGQGKQETQYF; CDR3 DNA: TGTGCCATCAGGGGACAGGGAAAACAAGAGACCCAGTACTTC
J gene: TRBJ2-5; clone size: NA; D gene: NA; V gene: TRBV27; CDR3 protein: CASSPTGQETQYF; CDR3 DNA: TGTGCCAGCAGCCCGACAGGTCAAGAGACCCAGTACTTC
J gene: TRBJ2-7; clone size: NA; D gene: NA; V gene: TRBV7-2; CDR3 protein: CASSSYGGSYEQYF; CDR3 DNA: TGTGCCAGCAGCTCCTATGGGGGGTCCTACGAGCAGTACTTC
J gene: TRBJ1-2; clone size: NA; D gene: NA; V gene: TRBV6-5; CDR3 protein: CASSPNRGNYGYTF; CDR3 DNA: TGTGCCAGCAGTCCCAACAGAGGGAACTATGGCTACACCTTC
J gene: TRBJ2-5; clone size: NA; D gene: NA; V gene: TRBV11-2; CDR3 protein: CASRGMGETQYF; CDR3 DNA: TGTGCCAGCAGGGGCATGGGAGAGACCCAGTACTTC
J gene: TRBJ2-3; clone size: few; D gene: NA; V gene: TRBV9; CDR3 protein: CASSVGGSTDTQYF; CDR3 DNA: TGTGCCAGCAGCGTAGGGGGGAGCACAGATACGCAGTATTTT
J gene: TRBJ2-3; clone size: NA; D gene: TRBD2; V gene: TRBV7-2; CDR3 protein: CASSSRPGLAADTQYF; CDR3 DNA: TGTGCCAGCAGCTCCCGGCCGGGACTAGCGGCAGATACGCAGTATTTT
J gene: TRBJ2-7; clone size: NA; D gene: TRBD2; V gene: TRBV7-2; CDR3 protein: CASSPFSGGRDEQYF; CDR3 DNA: TGTGCCAGCAGCCCTTTTAGCGGGGGGCGGGACGAGCAGTACTTC
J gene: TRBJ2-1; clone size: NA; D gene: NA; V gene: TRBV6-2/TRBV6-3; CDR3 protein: CASTPVGQGRDNEQFF; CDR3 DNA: TGTGCCAGCACCCCCGTGGGGCAGGGAAGGGACAATGAGCAGTTCTTC
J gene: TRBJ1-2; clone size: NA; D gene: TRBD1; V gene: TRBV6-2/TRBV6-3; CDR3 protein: CASSYSRDRGAGTF; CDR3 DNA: TGTGCCAGCAGTTACTCGAGGGACAGGGGAGCGGGCACCTTC
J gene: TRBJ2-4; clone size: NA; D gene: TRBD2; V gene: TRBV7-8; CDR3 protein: CASSLGRGGNIQYF; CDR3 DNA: TGTGCCAGCAGCTTAGGACGGGGGGGGAACATTCAGTACTTC
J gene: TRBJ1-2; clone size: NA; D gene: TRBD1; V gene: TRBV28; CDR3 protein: CASSSGQGHYGYTF; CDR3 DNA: TGTGCCAGCAGTTCTGGACAGGGGCACTATGGCTACACCTTC
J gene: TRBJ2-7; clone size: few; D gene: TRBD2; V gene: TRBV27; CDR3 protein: CASSFSAGGFEQYF; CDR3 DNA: TGTGCCAGCAGTTTTTCCGCGGGGGGGTTCGAGCAGTACTTC
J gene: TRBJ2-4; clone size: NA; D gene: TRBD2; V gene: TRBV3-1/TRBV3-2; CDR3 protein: CASAGGGNLAKNIQYF; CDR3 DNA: TGTGCCAGCGCTGGCGGGGGGAATCTAGCCAAAAACATTCAGTACTTC
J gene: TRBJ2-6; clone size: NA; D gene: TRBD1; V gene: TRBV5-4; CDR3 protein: CASSSGQGRGGANVLTF; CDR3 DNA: TGTGCCAGCAGCTCCGGACAGGGGAGGGGTGGGGCCAACGTCCTGACTTTC
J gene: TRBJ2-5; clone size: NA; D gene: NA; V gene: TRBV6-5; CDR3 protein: CASSYGRKETQYF; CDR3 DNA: TGTGCCAGCAGTTACGGAAGAAAAGAGACCCAGTACTTC
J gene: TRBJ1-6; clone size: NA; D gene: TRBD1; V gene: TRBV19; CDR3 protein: CASSITGGASNSPLHF; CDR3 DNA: TGTGCCAGTAGTATTACAGGGGGCGCTTCTAATTCACCCCTCCACTTT
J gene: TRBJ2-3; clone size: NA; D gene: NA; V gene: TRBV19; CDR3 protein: CASSKVGTDTQYF; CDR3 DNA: TGTGCCAGTAGTAAGGTCGGCACAGATACGCAGTATTTT
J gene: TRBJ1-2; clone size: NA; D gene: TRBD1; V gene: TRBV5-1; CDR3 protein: CASSLGDRPKDGYTF; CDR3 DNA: TGCGCCAGCAGCTTGGGGGACAGGCCGAAGGATGGCTACACCTTC
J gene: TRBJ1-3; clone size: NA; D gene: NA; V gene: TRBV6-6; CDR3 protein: CASSPGLSSGNTIYF; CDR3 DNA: TGTGCCAGCAGTCCCGGGCTTTCCTCTGGAAACACCATATATTTT
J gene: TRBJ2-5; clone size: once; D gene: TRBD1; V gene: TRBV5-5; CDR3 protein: CASSLTGGARRETQYF; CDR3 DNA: TGTGCCAGCAGCTTGACAGGGGGTGCTCGACGAGAGACCCAGTACTTC
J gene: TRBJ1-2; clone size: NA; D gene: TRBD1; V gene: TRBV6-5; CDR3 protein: CASRPGTGRYGYTF; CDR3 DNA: TGTGCCAGCAGACCCGGGACAGGACGATATGGCTACACCTTC
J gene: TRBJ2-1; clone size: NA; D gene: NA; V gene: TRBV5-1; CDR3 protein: CASSLGFGNEQFF; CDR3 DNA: TGCGCCAGCAGCTTGGGTTTCGGCAATGAGCAGTTCTTC
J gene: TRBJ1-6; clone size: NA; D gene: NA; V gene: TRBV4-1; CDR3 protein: CASSLSTTTNSPLHF; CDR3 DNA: TGCGCCAGCAGCCTCTCGACAACAACTAATTCACCCCTCCACTTT
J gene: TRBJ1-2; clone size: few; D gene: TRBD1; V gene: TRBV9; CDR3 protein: CASSTQDRVNGYTF; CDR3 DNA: TGTGCCAGCAGCACCCAGGACAGGGTAAATGGCTACACCTTC
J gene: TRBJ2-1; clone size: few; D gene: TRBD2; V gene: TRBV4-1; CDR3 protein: CASSQEETSVYNEQFF; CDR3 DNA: TGCGCCAGCAGCCAAGAGGAGACTAGCGTTTACAATGAGCAGTTCTTC
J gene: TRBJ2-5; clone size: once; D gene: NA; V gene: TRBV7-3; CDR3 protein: CASSLHGSGETQYF; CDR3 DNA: TGTGCCAGCAGCTTGCACGGGAGTGGAGAGACCCAGTACTTC
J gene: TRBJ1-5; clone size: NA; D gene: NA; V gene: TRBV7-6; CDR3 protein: CASSRDGSNQPQHF; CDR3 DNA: TGTGCCAGCAGCCGGGACGGGAGCAATCAGCCCCAGCATTTT
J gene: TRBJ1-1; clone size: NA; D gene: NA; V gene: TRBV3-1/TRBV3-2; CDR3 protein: CASSTQGNTEAFF; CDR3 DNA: TGTGCCAGCAGTACACAGGGTAACACTGAAGCTTTCTTT
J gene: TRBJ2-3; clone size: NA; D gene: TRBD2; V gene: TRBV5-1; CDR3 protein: CATRLAGVGDTQYF; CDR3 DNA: TGCGCCACCCGACTAGCGGGGGTGGGGGATACGCAGTATTTT
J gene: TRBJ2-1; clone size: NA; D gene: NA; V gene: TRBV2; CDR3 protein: CASNPRDEQFF; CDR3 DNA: TGTGCCAGCAATCCGCGGGATGAGCAGTTCTTC
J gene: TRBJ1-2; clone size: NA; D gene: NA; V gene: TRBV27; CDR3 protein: CASSSRHKGNYGYTF; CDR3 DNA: TGTGCCAGCAGTTCACGACACAAGGGCAACTATGGCTACACCTTC
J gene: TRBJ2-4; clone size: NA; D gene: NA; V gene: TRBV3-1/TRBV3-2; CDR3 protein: CASSQGGQGKNIQYF; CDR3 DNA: TGTGCCAGCAGCCAAGGAGGGCAGGGCAAAAACATTCAGTACTTC
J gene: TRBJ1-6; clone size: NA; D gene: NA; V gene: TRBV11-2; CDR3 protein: CASRGRGDSPLHF; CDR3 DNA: TGTGCCAGCAGAGGACGGGGAGATTCACCCCTCCACTTT